Listed below are T cell receptor beta chains from one sample, sequenced in a study of T cells after yellow fever vaccination. TCRdb reprocessed the 5' RACE reads with MiXCR, giving one entry per CDR3 protein. The table has around 320,000 distinct CDR3 sequences, approximately 12% seen once; the top ten hold approximately 3%. Specimen: CD4+ T cells sorted from PBMCs, collected 45 days after the yellow fever booster vaccination. Receptor source: a man aged 18-30 years who received the YFV17D yellow fever vaccine. Both conserved end residues are part of each CDR3. Each record gives: clone size, D gene, J gene, V gene, CDR3 protein, CDR3 DNA. A D gene is named only where the DNA matches it firmly. Only part of the rows carry a size: once, few, many, or a class if the clone is expanded.

few NA TRBJ2-3 TRBV12-3/TRBV12-4 CASIGTGLDTDTQYF TGTGCCAGCATCGGGACTGGACTGGACACAGATACGCAGTATTTT
few NA TRBJ1-6 TRBV6-5 CASSYTGPGNSPLHF TGTGCCAGCAGTTACACGGGGCCGGGTAATTCACCCCTCCACTTT
few NA TRBJ2-5 TRBV19 CASSIRQETQYF TGTGCCAGTAGTATTCGGCAGGAGACCCAGTACTTC
few TRBD2 TRBJ2-5 TRBV2 CASPPTSGQETQYF TGTGCCAGCCCACCGACTAGCGGCCAAGAGACCCAGTACTTC
few TRBD1 TRBJ1-5 TRBV5-1 CASSPWTGSNQPQHF TGCGCCAGCAGTCCCTGGACAGGGAGCAATCAGCCCCAGCATTTT
many NA TRBJ2-1 TRBV5-4 CASSADLGDYNEQFF TGTGCCAGCAGCGCCGACTTGGGAGATTACAATGAGCAGTTCTTC
many NA TRBJ2-5 TRBV12-3/TRBV12-4 CATRGETQYF TGTGCCACCCGGGGCGAGACCCAGTACTTC
NA NA TRBJ2-2 TRBV10-3 CALSRTENTGELFF TGTGCCCTCTCTCGGACAGAAAACACCGGGGAGCTGTTTTTT
many TRBD2 TRBJ2-1 TRBV24-1 CATGGRAGGLYNEQFF TGTGCCACCGGAGGTAGAGCGGGGGGCCTTTACAATGAGCAGTTCTTC
NA NA TRBJ2-1 TRBV3-1 CASSLRGGDEQFF TGTGCCAGCAGCCTGCGAGGGGGAGATGAGCAGTTCTTC
NA NA TRBJ2-7 TRBV25-1 CASSDFRAGEQYF TGTGCCAGCAGTGACTTTCGGGCTGGCGAGCAGTACTTC
many NA TRBJ2-2 TRBV29-1 CSVGGFEGWSGELFF TGCAGCGTTGGAGGGTTTGAAGGGTGGAGCGGGGAGCTGTTTTTT
NA TRBD2 TRBJ2-5 TRBV7-8 CASSLLAVLRETQYF TGTGCCAGCAGCCTTCTAGCGGTTTTACGAGAGACCCAGTACTTC
NA NA TRBJ1-1 TRBV20-1 CSAQRQVEAFF TGCAGTGCCCAGAGACAAGTTGAAGCTTTCTTT
many TRBD2 TRBJ2-3 TRBV7-2 CASSLQSGGVTDTQYF TGTGCCAGCAGCTTACAGAGCGGGGGAGTCACAGATACGCAGTATTTT
NA NA TRBJ2-7 TRBV5-1 CASSSRWGQANEQYF TGCGCCAGCAGCTCTAGATGGGGGCAGGCGAACGAGCAGTACTTC
NA TRBD2 TRBJ2-2 TRBV3-1 CASSQLAGAPLGGELFF TGTGCCAGCAGCCAACTAGCGGGGGCCCCCCTTGGCGGGGAGCTGTTTTTT
NA TRBD2 TRBJ2-3 TRBV19 CASIPTSGASTDTQYF TGTGCCAGTATTCCGACTAGCGGGGCTAGCACAGATACGCAGTATTTT
NA NA TRBJ2-2 TRBV5-1 CASSAGLNTGELFF TGCGCCAGCAGCGCAGGGTTGAACACCGGGGAGCTGTTTTTT
few NA TRBJ2-3 TRBV11-2 CASSLGSSDTQYF TGTGCCAGCAGCTTGGGATCCTCGGATACGCAGTATTTT
NA NA TRBJ1-5 TRBV2 CASSDRYQDQPQHF TGTGCCAGCAGTGACAGGTATCAGGATCAGCCCCAGCATTTT
NA NA TRBJ1-4 TRBV4-1 CASSQYEKLFF TGCGCCAGCAGCCAGTACGAAAAACTGTTTTTT
many TRBD2 TRBJ2-1 TRBV7-6 CASSFSGGILNEQFF TGTGCCAGCAGTTTTAGCGGGGGGATCCTCAATGAGCAGTTCTTC
few NA TRBJ2-5 TRBV6-2/TRBV6-3 CASSPLVTQYF TGTGCCAGCAGTCCCCTTGTAACCCAGTACTTC
few NA TRBJ1-4 TRBV15 CATSRDGNEKLFF TGTGCCACCAGCAGAGACGGGAATGAAAAACTGTTTTTT
few NA TRBJ2-2 TRBV5-1 CASSAGGAGELFF TGCGCCAGCAGCGCCGGGGGCGCCGGGGAGCTGTTTTTT
few NA TRBJ2-2 TRBV9 CASSVAITHTGELFF TGTGCCAGCAGCGTAGCTATCACTCACACCGGGGAGCTGTTTTTT
few NA TRBJ1-1 TRBV2 CASSVRGYDGGPPEAFF TGTGCCAGCAGTGTGAGGGGGTATGACGGTGGTCCACCAGAAGCTTTCTTT
NA NA TRBJ2-3 TRBV20-1 CSARLAATDTQYF TGCAGTGCTAGACTAGCTGCCACAGATACGCAGTATTTT
few NA TRBJ1-1 TRBV3-1 CASSQWQGTEAFF TGTGCCAGCAGCCAATGGCAGGGGACTGAAGCTTTCTTT
NA NA TRBJ2-1 TRBV6-6 CASMRSAYNEQFF TGTGCCAGCATGAGGAGCGCATACAATGAGCAGTTCTTC
NA NA TRBJ1-2 TRBV6-6 CASSYVAGLDYGYTF TGTGCCAGCAGTTACGTCGCAGGGCTTGACTATGGCTACACCTTC
many NA TRBJ2-3 TRBV5-1 CASSFRVGDTQYF TGCGCCAGCAGCTTCAGGGTCGGAGATACGCAGTATTTT
few NA TRBJ1-3 TRBV11-2 CASSLRWQGKNTIYF TGTGCCAGCAGCTTACGGTGGCAGGGGAAGAACACCATATATTTT
NA TRBD2 TRBJ2-1 TRBV5-1 CASTPSGGASYNEQFF TGCGCCAGCACGCCGAGCGGGGGGGCCTCCTACAATGAGCAGTTCTTC
NA NA TRBJ2-7 TRBV18 CASSPRDEQYF TGTGCCAGCTCACCAAGGGACGAGCAGTACTTC
many NA TRBJ2-7 TRBV18 CASSPLRGVNEQYF TGTGCCAGCTCACCCTTAAGGGGTGTAAACGAGCAGTACTTC
NA TRBD1 TRBJ1-3 TRBV7-9 CASSSGQGYGNTIYF TGTGCCAGCAGCTCGGGACAGGGATATGGAAACACCATATATTTT
few NA TRBJ2-7 TRBV12-5 CASALKQGVEQYF TGTGCTAGTGCCCTAAAACAGGGAGTTGAGCAGTACTTC
NA NA TRBJ2-3 TRBV29-1 CSVGLPDTQYF TGCAGCGTTGGGCTTCCAGATACGCAGTATTTT
NA NA TRBJ2-7 TRBV20-1 CSASRLGSSYEQYF TGCAGTGCTAGCCGGTTGGGGAGCTCCTACGAGCAGTACTTC
NA NA TRBJ1-4 TRBV25-1 CASSEYQGQSLFF TGTGCCAGCAGTGAATATCAGGGTCAAAGTCTGTTTTTT
few NA TRBJ1-2 TRBV4-3 CASSQGRGPTNYGYTF TGCGCCAGCAGCCAAGGTCGGGGACCTACCAACTATGGCTACACCTTC
NA NA TRBJ2-7 TRBV4-2 CASSQEGRGVEQYF TGTGCCAGCAGCCAAGAGGGAAGGGGTGTCGAGCAGTACTTC
NA NA TRBJ1-2 TRBV6-2/TRBV6-3 CASSYAGRRLYGYTF TGTGCCAGCAGTTACGCGGGACGTCGGCTCTATGGCTACACCTTC
NA TRBD2 TRBJ2-2 TRBV5-6 CASRLRRLAGQLSTGELFF TGTGCGAGCAGATTGCGGCGTCTAGCGGGGCAACTATCCACCGGGGAGCTGTTTTTT
few TRBD1 TRBJ1-2 TRBV5-1 CASRRTGSNYGYTF TGCGCCAGCAGGCGGACAGGAAGTAACTATGGCTACACCTTC
few TRBD1 TRBJ2-6 TRBV7-9 CASSPGQGATGANVLTF TGTGCCAGCAGTCCCGGACAGGGTGCGACTGGGGCCAACGTCCTGACTTTC
many NA TRBJ2-3 TRBV6-5 CASGGSTDTQYF TGTGCCAGCGGGGGCTCTACAGATACGCAGTATTTT
many NA TRBJ1-5 TRBV6-2/TRBV6-3 CASSQIHGASNQPQHF TGTGCCAGCAGTCAGATACACGGGGCGAGCAATCAGCCCCAGCATTTT
many NA TRBJ1-2 TRBV5-1 CASSLTASNYGYTF TGCGCCAGCAGCCTGACAGCATCTAACTATGGCTACACCTTC
many NA TRBJ2-7 TRBV5-1 CASSLGYYEQYF TGCGCCAGCAGCTTGGGGTACTACGAGCAGTACTTC
NA NA TRBJ1-1 TRBV6-2/TRBV6-3 CASSRDPRDFNTEAFF TGTGCCAGCAGCCGCGACCCCCGGGACTTCAACACTGAAGCTTTCTTT
few NA TRBJ2-5 TRBV21-1 CASSANPGDRGRETQYF TGTGCCAGCAGCGCAAACCCGGGGGACAGGGGGCGGGAGACCCAGTACTTC